The 10 T cell receptor beta chains presented below share a single source sample, sequenced in a study of identical twins. TCRdb recomputed calls from the 5' RACE reads with MiXCR, one row per CDR3 protein. Found here are approximately 1.8 million distinct CDR3 sequences, about 32% of them singletons; the top ten hold more than 0.25%. Source material: cord blood. The receptors were sampled from a newborn girl in good health.

The table lists this clonotype with a few counts. This sequence joins TRBV9 and TRBJ2-5; 10 bases match TRBD2. The last part of the DNA fits TRBJ2-7 better; the J call may be wrong. CDR3 length: 15 residues. Germline CDR1 and CDR2: SGDLS and YYNGEE. The CDR3 DNA reads TGTGCCAGCAGCGTAGCTAGCGGGAGACGGAACGAGCAGTACTTC. Translation gives CASSVASGRRNEQYF.

The J gene is TRBJ2-1, the V gene TRBV19; 10 bases are a match to TRBD2. Germline loops: CDR1 LNHDA, CDR2 SQIVND (reference sequence). The CDR3 covers 15 residues. V shed 5 bases, J shed 7 bases, and the junction held 8 bases outside the gene matches. The CDR3 sequence is CASSGPAGGRNEQFF. The CDR3 nucleotides read TGTGCCAGTAGTGGACCAGCGGGGGGGCGTAATGAGCAGTTCTTC.

This clonotype occurred a few times. The chain recombines TRBV20-1 with TRBJ2-1, with D uncertain. The CDR3 is 16 residues long. Germline CDR1 reads DFQATT; CDR2 reads SNEGSKA (reference sequence). V gave up 4 bases and J gave up 0 bases, with 16 bases separating them. The CDR3 here is CSAIPLNLGSYNEQFF. The CDR3 DNA reads as TGCAGTGCTATCCCCTTAAATTTGGGCTCCTACAATGAGCAGTTCTTC.

The rearrangement uses TRBV5-6 and TRBJ2-1, with D hard to call. The CDR3 consists of 15 residues. V gave up 2 bases and J gave up 0 bases, with 9 bases separating them. The V gene's germline CDR1 is SGHDT and CDR2 YYEEEE. CDR3 loop: CASSFGYPSYNEQFF. In nucleotides, the CDR3 is TGTGCCAGCAGCTTTGGCTATCCCTCCTACAATGAGCAGTTCTTC.

The gene calls are TRBV9 and TRBJ2-2; 8 bases match TRBD2. Germline CDR1 SGDLS, CDR2 YYNGEE. The CDR3 covers 18 residues. V shed 4 bases and J 3 bases; nucleotides not matched to a gene: 14. The CDR3 nucleotides read TGTGCCAGCAGCCCCCATCGGGGACTAGACCGGGACACCGGGGAGCTGTTTTTT. This sequence encodes CASSPHRGLDRDTGELFF.

This clonotype was detected once. V usage is TRBV20-1 and J usage is TRBJ2-3; 9 bases map to TRBD2. The CDR3 is 15 residues long. Losses at the gene ends were 3 bases for V and 1 base for J; bases not matched to a gene: 5. Germline CDR1 is DFQATT and CDR2 is SNEGSKA (reference sequence). For the CDR3, the DNA is TGCAGTGCTAGTGATCGCGGGAGGGGCACAGATACGCAGTATTTT. Its translation: CSASDRGRGTDTQYF.

This clonotype was seen a handful of times. CDR3 nucleotide sequence: TGCGCCAGCAGCCTTACGACCGGGGTTTATGGCTACACCTTC. Translation: CASSLTTGVYGYTF. This chain connects TRBV5-1 to TRBJ1-2; D unclear. V lost 4 bases, J lost 5 bases, and 15 bases lay in between. Germline V gene sequence: CDR1 SGHRS, CDR2 YFSETQ. The CDR3 covers 14 residues.

Only a few counts were recorded for this clonotype. The rearrangement links TRBV2 to TRBJ2-7; 7 bases are shared with TRBD2. V lost 3 bases to trimming and J lost 3 bases; unmatched junction nucleotides: 8. The CDR3 extends over 15 amino acids. The germline V gene has CDR1 SNHLY and CDR2 FYNNEI. The CDR3 region is CASSDWGGVFYEQYF. The CDR3 nucleotides are TGTGCCAGCAGTGACTGGGGGGGAGTGTTCTACGAGCAGTACTTC.

This clonotype was counted a few times. This chain connects TRBV7-2 to TRBJ2-1; TRBD2 matches at 10 bases. The V gene end was trimmed by 5 bases and the J gene end by 9 bases; junction bases not matched to a gene: 13. The CDR3 has 16 amino acids. The V gene's germline CDR1 is SGHTA and CDR2 FQGNSA. CDR3 nucleotides: TGTGCCAGCAGCCCAGACTTGGGAGCGGGAGGGCGTGAGCAGTTCTTC. Translation: CASSPDLGAGGREQFF.

This clonotype has at least ten counts. The chain uses TRBV5-1 and TRBJ2-4, with D hard to call. The CDR3 loop spans 15 amino acids. Germline CDR1 SGHRS, CDR2 YFSETQ. Trimming left V 1 base short and J 5 bases short, with 13 bases between. CDR3 in DNA: TGCGCCAGCAGCTTGTTCTTATTCCCCCAAAACATTCAGTACTTC. Translation: CASSLFLFPQNIQYF. Full variable domain (outside the CDR3, taken from reference TRBV5-1 and TRBJ2-4): KAGVTQTPRYLIKTRGQQVTLSCSPISGHRSVSWYQQTPGQGLQFLFEYFSETQRNKGNFPGRFSGRQFSNSRSEMNVSTLELGDSALYLCASSLFLFPQNIQYFGAGTRLSVL.